The next 15 T cell receptor beta chains were all read from a single sample in a study of blood T cell repertoires in COVID-19. Here immunoSEQ multiplex PCR was the method, and the copy in TCRdb shows in-frame clones only, minus some. Of approximately 280,000 clones in the sample, 75% to 90% are singletons; the top ten hold about 4.6%. Material: peripheral blood. The receptors stem from a man in his forties or fifties with acute or convalescent COVID-19.

The chain links TRBV5-1 to TRBJ1-1; D perhaps matches TRBD1 (6 bases). CDR1 is SGHRS and CDR2 is YFSETQ in the germline V gene. Trimming pared 4 bases from V and 6 bases from J, leaving 16 bases between. CDR3 length equals 14 residues. In nucleotides, the CDR3 is TGCGCCAGCAGCGGTGACAGGACCAGGTCTGAAGCTTTCTTT. Its translation: CASSGDRTRSEAFF.

The chain joins TRBV5-1 to TRBJ1-6, with 7 bases identical to TRBD1. This CDR3 region has 17 residues. The V gene's germline CDR1 is SGHRS and CDR2 YFSETQ. The J segment lost 10 bases and the V segment lost 4 bases, leaving 17 bases of the junction unmatched. CDR3 DNA sequence: TGCGCCAGCAGCCGAACCCTTGTGACAGGGAACGAGTCACCCCTCCACTTT. Translated, it gives CASSRTLVTGNESPLHF.

The chain carries TRBV9 and TRBJ2-1; TRBD2 is a possible D gene (6 bases). With 0 bases removed from V and 9 bases from J, the gap between germline ends came to 19 bases. The CDR3 is made up of 16 amino acids. Germline CDR1 SGDLS, CDR2 YYNGEE. The CDR3 sequence: CASSVDGGFRSVEQFF. Written as DNA, the CDR3 is TGTGCCAGCAGCGTAGATGGGGGGTTCCGGTCGGTTGAGCAGTTCTTC.

DNA of the CDR3: TGTGCCAGCAGCTTAGTTGCCAGCGGGGTTACAGATACGCAGTATTTT. Translation gives CASSLVASGVTDTQYF. This chain uses TRBV11-2 with TRBJ2-3; 7 bases match TRBD2. There are 16 residues in the CDR3. Germline trimming cut 1 base from V and 3 bases from J; bases unmatched to any gene: 7. The V gene's germline CDR1 is SGHAT and CDR2 FQNNGV.

The chain links TRBV6-5 to TRBJ1-5, with a tentative D call TRBD1 (6 bases). The CDR3 contains 15 residues. Germline values: CDR1 MNHEY, CDR2 SVGAGI. V lost 2 bases, J lost 2 bases, and 10 bases lay in between. The CDR3 DNA sequence: TGTGCCAGCAGTTACAACAGGGACCGCAATCAGCCCCAGCATTTT. Protein product: CASSYNRDRNQPQHF.

This clone turned up a few times. This sample also contains other DNA sequences that code for the same CDR3. The V gene is TRBV6-5, the J gene TRBJ2-7; the D gene is possibly TRBD2 (6 bases). The germline gives CDR1 MNHEY, CDR2 SVGAGI. The CDR3 is made up of 12 amino acids. V was trimmed by 2 bases and J by 6 bases, leaving 8 bases between them. The CDR3 bases are TGTGCCAGCAGTTACCGGGGAGGCGAGCAGTACTTC. Its translation: CASSYRGGEQYF.

In its sample, this clone was seen a few times. V usage is TRBV13 and J usage is TRBJ1-3; no firm D call. The CDR3 runs to 16 residues. Germline V lookup: CDR1 PRHDT, CDR2 FYEKMQ (reference sequence). V was cut by 2 bases and J by 0 bases, with 11 bases left in between. CDR3 sequence: CASSLKARLSGNTIYF. As DNA, the CDR3 is TGTGCCAGCAGCTTAAAAGCCCGACTCTCTGGAAACACCATATATTTT.

The rearrangement uses TRBV30 and TRBJ1-3; the D gene is possibly TRBD1 (5 bases). The CDR3 runs 14 residues. The V end lost 4 bases, the J end lost 0 bases, and 10 bases lay between the germline ends. Germline-derived CDR1 and CDR2 are GTSNPN and SVGIG (reference sequence). The CDR3 DNA sequence: TGTGCCTGGATGGACACCAGCTCTGGAAACACCATATATTTT. The encoded protein is CAWMDTSSGNTIYF.

The genes are TRBV19 and TRBJ1-5; 10 bases fit TRBD1. The CDR3 loop spans 14 amino acids. Germline CDR1 reads LNHDA; CDR2 reads SQIVND (reference sequence). After removal of 3 bases from V and 6 bases from J, the junction contained 2 bases not matched to a gene. The CDR3 loop is CASSMGQGIQPQHF. The CDR3 region has the DNA TGTGCCAGTAGTATGGGACAGGGGATTCAGCCCCAGCATTTT.

The chain recombines TRBV6-5 with TRBJ1-1; no reliable D call. CDR1 MNHEY and CDR2 SVGAGI come from the germline V gene. The CDR3 contains 13 residues. V lost 9 bases and J lost 1, with 12 bases in between. As DNA, the CDR3 is TGTGCCAGTGGGGTTGGGAGGAACACTGAAGCTTTCTTT. Translation: CASGVGRNTEAFF.

V is TRBV15 and J is TRBJ2-4, with 11 bases lining up with TRBD2. The germline V gene has CDR1 LNHNV and CDR2 YYDKDF (reference sequence). This CDR3 is built from 13 residues. Losses at the gene ends were 3 bases for V and 12 bases for J; bases not matched to a gene: 4. The CDR3 reads CATSRGLAEAQYF. The CDR3 coding sequence is TGTGCCACCAGCAGGGGACTAGCGGAGGCTCAGTACTTC. The full variable domain, in which reference TRBV15 and TRBJ2-4 provide the parts outside the CDR3, is DAMVIQNPRYQVTQFGKPVTLSCSQTLNHNVMYWYQQKSSQAPKLLFHYYDKDFNNEADTPDNFQSRRPNTSFCFLDIRSPGLGDTAMYLCATSRGLAEAQYFGAGTRLSVL.

This sequence joins TRBV7-2 and TRBJ1-2, with 7 bases aligning to TRBD1. CDR3 length: 16 residues. Per germline, CDR1 SGHTA and CDR2 FQGNSA. Trimming took 5 bases from V and 2 from J; bases not matched to a gene: 11. The CDR3 bases are TGTGCCAGCAGCCCCCCCCGTGGGGACAGCAACTATGGCTACACCTTC. This translates into CASSPPRGDSNYGYTF.

V and J are TRBV7-3 and TRBJ2-1, with 8 bases identical to TRBD2. The germline V gene encodes CDR1 SGHTA and CDR2 FQGTGA. The CDR3 length is 15 residues. The ends lost 6 bases at V and 2 bases at J; junction bases unmatched: 6. CDR3 DNA sequence: TGTGCCAGCAGTTTTAGCGGGGCCCCCTACAATGAGCAGTTCTTC. Its translation: CASSFSGAPYNEQFF.

This clone showed up just once. This CDR3 reads CASSLGGGQPQHF. The CDR3 bases are TGCGCCAGCAGCTTGGGAGGGGGCCAGCCCCAGCATTTT. The rearrangement links TRBV5-1 to TRBJ1-5; 7 bases align to TRBD1. Germline CDR1 is SGHRS and CDR2 is YFSETQ. The CDR3 consists of 13 residues. V dropped 0 bases and J dropped 7; count of bases not matched to a gene: 1.

The chain couples TRBV6-5 to TRBJ2-7, with TRBD2 identical over 8 bases. From germline, CDR1 is MNHEY and CDR2 SVGAGI. Trimming removed 4 bases from V and 3 bases from J; junction bases left unmatched: 5. The CDR3 totals 14 residues. The DNA for the CDR3 is TGTGCCAGCAGTTTCGCCGGGACTAGCTACGAGCAGTACTTC. It translates to CASSFAGTSYEQYF.